These 5 T cell receptor beta chains came from one sample sequenced in a study of glioma-infiltrating T cells. The iRepertoire nested amplicon-rescue multiplex PCR amplified TCR alpha and beta CDR3s from RNA. TCRdb processed the multiplex PCR reads anew with MiXCR; each CDR3 protein has one entry. The table includes under 200,000 distinct CDR3 sequences, about 46% detected once. Sample: glioma tissue, nonneoplastic brain tissue, or PBMCs (not recorded which). All receptors come from a human donor with low-grade glioma or glioblastoma, undergoing nonglioma brain surgery, or in good health (not recorded which).

This clonotype came up many times. The chain uses TRBV29-1 and TRBJ2-7; 8 bases agree with TRBD1. CDR3 length: 14 amino acids. In germline, CDR1 is SQVTM, CDR2 ANQGSEA. Trimming removed 3 bases from V and 6 bases from J; junction bases left unmatched: 10. The CDR3 DNA reads TGCAGCGTTGAGGGGACAGGCTATTCGCGCGAGCAGTACTTC. Translating it yields CSVEGTGYSREQYF.

This clonotype was seen at least ten times. The rearrangement links TRBV20-1 to TRBJ1-1, with D perhaps TRBD1 (6 bases). V was pared by 6 bases and J by 1 base, with 15 bases between. The CDR3 covers 14 residues. Germline CDR1 is DFQATT and CDR2 is SNEGSKA (reference sequence). In DNA, the CDR3 is TGCAGTGCACTCACTCTCAGGGGGAACACTGAAGCTTTCTTT. Encoded protein: CSALTLRGNTEAFF.

Comment on this clonotype: The junction departs from the called germline gene at one end, perhaps through a read error. This rearrangement joins TRBV6-5 to TRBJ2-1; 8 bases are shared with TRBD2. The CDR3 contains 15 residues. The V gene's germline CDR1 is MNHEY and CDR2 SVGAGI. DNA of the CDR3: TGTGCCATCAGTTCCCTAGCGGGTGAGGGCAATGAGCAGTTCTTC. This gives the protein CAISSLAGEGNEQFF.

This clonotype was seen ten or more times. The chain carries TRBV6-1 and TRBJ2-7; 9 nucleotides line up with TRBD1. The CDR3 runs to 13 residues. Trimming cost V 6 bases and J 2 bases; bases outside gene matches: 2. The germline V gene has CDR1 MNHNS and CDR2 SASEGT. This CDR3 is CASRGTGTYEQYF. CDR3 coding DNA: TGTGCCAGCAGGGGGACAGGGACCTACGAGCAGTACTTC.

On this clonotype itself: A much bigger clone sits one base away, suggesting this may be a read error. The chain joins TRBV28 to TRBJ1-2; 7 nucleotides line up with TRBD1. V shed 5 bases, J shed 7 bases, and the junction held 16 bases outside the gene matches. From germline, CDR1 is MDHEN and CDR2 SYDVKM. This CDR3 has 16 residues. CDR3 in DNA: TGTGCCAGCAGTACAACCAAGGGGGCGCGGGGTGGTGGCTACACCTTC. Protein: CASSTTKGARGGGYTF.